The subject of this entry is one T cell receptor (beta chain). Its antigen is not known. The assay was immunoSEQ multiplex PCR, and TCRdb's table has in-frame clones only and misses some. The data contain 130,000 or so clones, roughly 90% of them singletons. These data come from a study of T cells in localized non-small cell lung cancer. Whole-study results and caveats: Multi-region tumor sequencing was not done, so intratumor heterogeneity could not be excluded.

Looked up from germline, CDR1 is MDHEN and CDR2 is SYDVKM. V lost 11 bases, J lost 3 bases, and 4 bases stayed unmatched. The CDR3 contains 13 residues. The source was peripheral blood, collected before any cancer treatment. The gene calls are TRBV28 and TRBJ2-3; 11 nucleotides line up with TRBD2. The receptor's source is a female donor at least 60 years old with stage I lung adenocarcinoma. The CDR3 sequence: CALSGRGTDTQYF. CDR3 sequence (DNA): TGTGCCCTTAGCGGGAGGGGTACAGATACGCAGTATTTT.